This T cell receptor beta chain was identified in a study of Tregs in tolerant kidney transplant recipients (dated by TCRdb to the late 2010s). Study-level background: The study used TCRbeta sequencing to identify donor-specific regulatory T cells before combined kidney and bone marrow transplantation, then tracked those cells after transplant. TCRbeta repertoire sequencing was used in a few healthy controls to compare several methods for expanding Tregs specific for an allogeneic donor.

Thawed PBMCs were FACS-sorted into unstimulated Tregs (CD4+CD25+CD127-), CD4+ non-Tregs (CD4+CD25-), CD4 cells and CD8 cells. Healthy control blood was obtained either as purchased buffy coats or from healthy volunteers. Healthy control blood was processed to PBMCs by Ficoll density gradient and cryopreserved, and patient PBMCs were collected before and after transplant. A word on this clone: The antigen this receptor binds is unknown. Qualities for individual bases were not recorded, and no much larger clone is one base off.

Genomic DNA was extracted from sorted cells with the QIAGEN DNeasy Blood and Tissue Kit for TCRbeta CDR3 sequencing. High-throughput TCRbeta CDR3 sequencing was carried out commercially through immunoSEQ, with PCR amplification with bias correction and internal controls included. On the study's bioinformatics: Unique productive TCRbeta sequences were defined by CDR3 nucleotide sequence when primers matched and otherwise by CDR3 amino acid sequence together with Vbeta and Jbeta genes. To correct for sorting error, sequences found in more than one sorted population at a frequency ratio of 2:1 or less were discarded, and the remaining shared sequences were assigned to the population with the higher frequency. Sequences were defined as donor-reactive when expanded at least 5-fold in CFSE-low cells versus unstimulated cells and present at a frequency of at least 0.01% in CFSE-low cells. Jensen-Shannon divergence calculated on the top 100 TCRbeta sequences ranked by frequency was used to measure repertoire divergence. For any sample with multiple sequencing runs, sorting error was corrected in each run separately before the runs were pooled. The source is immuneACCESS, and TCRdb retained only in-frame sequences with V and J called. Part of the clones is not carried over; for the studies checked, unresolved V genes explain less than half of this, and the remainder is unexplained. That table furnishes V, J and clone size, whereas the DNA furnished D and trimming. This sample has 200,000 to 300,000 clones in its table, and around 81% of those were observed once. In total, the top ten clones hold over 0.5% of the sample.

Measured from the cysteine to the phenylalanine, the CDR3 is 14 residues long. Only the CDR3 part of the read is kept: 42 bases, read in frame from the first base. According to the germline V gene (reference sequence), CDR1 reads WNHNN and CDR2 reads SYGVQD. V was cut back by 2 bases and J by 6 bases, leaving a gap of 14 bases between them. On the study overall, not on this receptor specifically: The study was constrained by small patient numbers, and validation of the findings is required in larger populations and under other immunosuppression protocols. Although technical replication error seemed to be minimal, the question of biological reproducibility was not addressed directly. Expanding Tregs with activated donor B cells appeared to identify the most biologically relevant and donor-specific TCRbeta repertoire.

This TCR was recovered from a human donor in good health. Sequencing input: CD4+ T cells from blood. The receptor chain draws on TRBV10-1 and TRBJ2-7, and perhaps TRBD1 as D gene, on 5 matching bases. CDR3 loop: CASSERQTFAEQYF. The DNA sequence reads TGCGCCAGCAGTGAGCGACAGACCTTCGCCGAGCAGTACTTC.